A single sample is the source of the 25 T cell receptor beta chains below, sequenced in a study of blood T cell repertoires in COVID-19. Data came from immunoSEQ multiplex PCR; TCRdb stores just in-frame clones and leaves some out. This table has more than 150,000 clones, around 77% appearing once. The sequenced sample was peripheral blood. The origin of the receptors is a man aged 55 to 70 with active or convalescent COVID-19.

This clone was observed once. The CDR3 region has the DNA TGCGCCAGCAGCCAACGGGAGTTTGCAGATACGCAGTATTTT. Translated: CASSQREFADTQYF. The rearrangement uses TRBV4-3 and TRBJ2-3, with a tentative D call TRBD2 (6 bases). From germline, CDR1 is LGHNA and CDR2 YSLEER. Between the trimmed V and J ends, which lost 2 bases and 4 bases, there was a span of 10 bases. The CDR3 has 14 amino acids.

V is TRBV6-5 and J is TRBJ1-1; perhaps TRBD1 as D (6 bases). CDR3 length equals 13 residues. CDR1 is MNHEY, CDR2 SVGAGI, per germline. Trimming took 6 bases from V and 1 from J, leaving 9 bases between them. The CDR3 loop is CASRVQGNTEAFF. As DNA, the CDR3 is TGTGCCAGCAGAGTACAGGGGAACACTGAAGCTTTCTTT.

V and J are TRBV4-3 and TRBJ2-2; D is perhaps TRBD1 (5 bases). Germline loops: CDR1 LGHNA, CDR2 YSLEER. V was trimmed by 1 base and J by 3 bases, leaving 9 bases between them. This CDR3 has 15 amino acids. CDR3 in amino acids: CASSQAPGYTGELFF. In DNA, the CDR3 is TGCGCCAGCAGCCAAGCCCCAGGGTACACCGGGGAGCTGTTTTTT.

The J gene is TRBJ2-2, the V gene TRBV19; the match to TRBD2 covers 7 bases. This CDR3 comprises 13 residues. Trimming cost V 4 bases and J 6 bases; bases outside gene matches: 2. Germline CDR1 and CDR2: LNHDA and SQIVND (reference sequence). Written as DNA, the CDR3 is TGTGCCAGTAGTAGCCTAGCGGCCGGGGAGCTGTTTTTT. Protein product: CASSSLAAGELFF.

The V gene is TRBV5-1, the J gene TRBJ2-5; D is perhaps TRBD1 (6 bases). This CDR3 is built from 13 residues. In germline, CDR1 is SGHRS, CDR2 YFSETQ. Trimming cost V 4 bases and J 1 base, with 8 bases left between them. DNA for the CDR3: TGCGCCAGCAGCCCGGACAGCCAAGAGACCCAGTACTTC. Its translation: CASSPDSQETQYF.

The rearrangement uses TRBV28 and TRBJ2-7, with D unresolved. V was trimmed by 2 bases and J by 6 bases, leaving 8 bases between them. The CDR3 consists of 12 residues. From germline, CDR1 is MDHEN and CDR2 SYDVKM. This CDR3 reads CASSLISVEQYF. The CDR3 bases are TGTGCCAGCAGTTTAATCAGTGTCGAGCAGTACTTC.

The chain links TRBV3-1 (or the pseudogene TRBV3-2) to TRBJ2-1, with D possibly TRBD2 on 6 matching bases. CDR1 LGHDT and CDR2 YNNKEL come from the germline V gene (reference sequence). This CDR3 contains 16 residues. Deletions cut 2 bases from V and 7 bases from J, with 18 bases between. The CDR3 here is CASSQLGRAGGNEQFF. Written as DNA, the CDR3 is TGTGCCAGCAGCCAACTTGGTCGGGCCGGAGGGAATGAGCAGTTCTTC.

The genes are TRBV12-5 and TRBJ1-1; 10 bases match TRBD1. The germline gives CDR1 LGHNT, CDR2 FRNRAP. The CDR3 length is 14 residues. V gave up 5 bases and J gave up 3 bases; unmatched junction bases: 3. The CDR3 DNA follows: TGTGCTAGTGGTACGGGACAGGGGCACACTGAAGCTTTCTTT. It encodes CASGTGQGHTEAFF.

This clone occurred a few times. The chain couples TRBV5-1 to TRBJ2-2, with TRBD1 matching over 9 bases. The CDR3 extends over 15 amino acids. With 4 bases clipped from V and 4 bases from J, the junction kept 5 bases outside the gene matches. Looked up from germline, CDR1 is SGHRS and CDR2 is YFSETQ. The CDR3 here is CASSTTTGGTGELFF. In DNA, the CDR3 is TGCGCCAGCAGCACAACGACAGGGGGCACCGGGGAGCTGTTTTTT.

The rearrangement joins TRBV5-4 to TRBJ2-1; 7 bases fit TRBD1. The length of the CDR3 is 13 residues. Germline V gene data show CDR1 as SGHNT and CDR2 as YYREEE (reference sequence). Losses at the gene ends were 1 base for V and 6 bases for J; bases not matched to a gene: 1. CDR3 sequence reads: CASSLRQGNEQFF. The CDR3 nucleotides read TGTGCCAGCAGCTTGAGACAGGGCAATGAGCAGTTCTTC.

The V call is TRBV10-3, the J call TRBJ2-5, with D possibly being TRBD1 (6 bases). The CDR3 spans 13 residues. Trimming took 4 bases from V and 4 from J, leaving 10 bases between them. The V gene's germline CDR1 is ENHRY and CDR2 SYGVKD. The CDR3 DNA is TGTGCCATCAGTGGACAGGCCCCAGAGACCCAGTACTTC. The encoded protein is CAISGQAPETQYF.

The gene calls are TRBV7-3 and TRBJ1-2; D possibly corresponds to TRBD1 (5 bases). The CDR3 has 13 amino acids. Germline V gene lookup returns CDR1 SGHTA and CDR2 FQGTGA. The V and J ends lost 3 bases and 3 bases respectively, with 8 bases between them. The CDR3 sequence: CASSFQGDYGYTF. The CDR3 DNA sequence: TGTGCCAGCAGCTTCCAGGGTGACTATGGCTACACCTTC.

The chain uses TRBV10-3 and TRBJ1-1, with D tentatively TRBD1 (6 bases). The germline CDR1 and CDR2 sequences are ENHRY and SYGVKD. Trimming removed 4 bases at V and 1 base at J, with 10 bases between. This CDR3 is built from 14 residues. CDR3 sequence: CAISVGQANTEAFF. CDR3 sequence (DNA): TGTGCCATCAGTGTGGGACAAGCGAACACTGAAGCTTTCTTT.

The chain couples TRBV7-9 to TRBJ1-4, with D tentatively TRBD1 (5 bases). The V gene lost 2 bases and the J gene lost 8 bases, with 18 bases spanning the gap. Germline CDR1 SEHNR, CDR2 FQNEAQ (reference sequence). The CDR3 is made up of 16 amino acids. The CDR3 nucleotides are TGTGCCAGCAGCTTAACCCCGACAGTTTATTCCGAAAAACTGTTTTTT. It translates to CASSLTPTVYSEKLFF.

A few counts support this clone. The chain's CDR3 is CASSLYRESDYGYTF. The CDR3, as DNA: TGTGCCAGCAGTTTATATCGGGAATCAGACTATGGCTACACCTTC. The chain employs TRBV28 and TRBJ1-2; D is undetermined. V was shortened by 1 base and J by 3 bases, with 12 bases between the two germline ends. The CDR3 has 15 amino acids. Germline loops: CDR1 MDHEN, CDR2 SYDVKM.

The chain couples TRBV18 to TRBJ2-7, with TRBD2 identical over 10 bases. The CDR3 length is 15 residues. With V trimmed by 0 bases and J by 3 bases, 2 bases remained unmatched. Germline V gene data show CDR1 as KGHSH and CDR2 as LQKENI. The CDR3 bases are TGTGCCAGCTCACCACCGACTAGCGGGTACTACGAGCAGTACTTC. Its protein product is CASSPPTSGYYEQYF.

The genes are TRBV28 and TRBJ2-7; 10 bases are shared with TRBD2. The germline gives CDR1 MDHEN, CDR2 SYDVKM. The CDR3 runs 16 residues. V lost 5 bases to trimming and J lost 2 bases; unmatched junction nucleotides: 9. CDR3 residues: CASSLISGRAPYEQYF. The CDR3 DNA is TGTGCCAGCAGTCTAATAAGCGGGAGGGCCCCCTACGAGCAGTACTTC.

In this sample, this clone turned up once. J is TRBJ1-2 and V is TRBV6-5; TRBD1 matches 9 bases. The ends lost 11 bases at V and 4 bases at J; junction bases unmatched: 14. The CDR3 covers 15 residues. Germline values: CDR1 MNHEY, CDR2 SVGAGI. CDR3 sequence reads: CAGFNRGRNFYGYTF. As DNA, the CDR3 is TGTGCCGGATTCAACAGGGGGCGAAATTTCTATGGCTACACCTTC.

This rearrangement joins TRBV7-9 to TRBJ2-7; a possible D gene is TRBD1 (6 bases). V lost 10 bases, J lost 2 bases, and 18 bases lay in between. The CDR3 loop spans 14 amino acids. Germline CDR1 and CDR2: SEHNR and FQNEAQ (reference sequence). The CDR3 spells CATLGTSDTYEQYF. In DNA form, the CDR3 reads TGTGCCACCCTCGGGACATCCGATACCTACGAGCAGTACTTC.

The V call is TRBV10-3, the J call TRBJ2-7, with 9 bases lining up with TRBD2. Germline V CDR1 and CDR2: ENHRY, SYGVKD. The CDR3 has 16 amino acids. The V segment lost 3 bases and the J segment 2 bases; nucleotides outside the gene matches: 8. CDR3 sequence: CAISERETSGTYEQYF. The CDR3 nucleotides read TGTGCCATCAGTGAAAGAGAGACTAGCGGTACCTACGAGCAGTACTTC.

This clone appeared a single time. This chain uses TRBV19 with TRBJ1-1, with TRBD1 identical over 9 bases. V shed 5 bases, J shed 1 base, and the junction held 14 bases outside the gene matches. Germline V gene sequence: CDR1 LNHDA, CDR2 SQIVND (reference sequence). The CDR3 runs 18 residues. CDR3 nucleotide sequence: TGTGCCAGTAGTCCACGAACAGGGGGCGCAGTGGGGAACACTGAAGCTTTCTTT. This encodes CASSPRTGGAVGNTEAFF.

This clone was seen at least ten times. The V call is TRBV3-1 (or the pseudogene TRBV3-2), the J call TRBJ1-2, with D unclear. The CDR3 totals 16 residues. Trimming stripped 2 bases from V and 3 bases from J, with 16 bases between. The V gene's germline CDR1 is LGHDT and CDR2 YNNKEL (reference sequence). The DNA for the CDR3 is TGTGCCAGCAGCCAACCCGGTCGCGGAAACTACTATGGCTACACCTTC. Translating gives CASSQPGRGNYYGYTF.

The chain has TRBV7-3 and TRBJ2-1; 14 bases are shared with TRBD2. The trim removed 5 bases at V and 8 bases at J, leaving 8 bases unmatched. From germline, CDR1 is SGHTA and CDR2 FQGTGA. The CDR3 covers 16 residues. For the CDR3, the DNA is TGTGCCAGCAGCACAGGACTAGCGGGAGGTAGCGATGAGCAGTTCTTC. Its protein is CASSTGLAGGSDEQFF.

The genes are TRBV21-1 and TRBJ2-7; the DNA was not used to check the table's D call, TRBD1. TRBV21-1 is classified as a pseudogene. The CDR3 spans 15 residues. The DNA of the CDR3 is TGTGCCAGCAGCACCCTCCGGGACAGGGTTAACGAGCAGTACTTC. This gives the protein CASSTLRDRVNEQYF.

The chain links TRBV18 to TRBJ1-2; TRBD1 agrees at 8 bases. The J segment lost 2 bases and the V segment lost 0 bases, leaving 2 bases of the junction unmatched. The CDR3 runs 15 residues. The germline CDR1 and CDR2 sequences are KGHSH and LQKENI. The DNA of the CDR3 is TGTGCCAGCTCACCACCGGCAGGGGGCAACTATGGCTACACCTTC. It codes for CASSPPAGGNYGYTF.